Presented here are 18 T cell receptor beta chains from one specimen sequenced in a study of OX40 agonist ivuxolimab in advanced cancers. Library preparation used the immunoSEQ multiplex PCR assay. This is the immuneACCESS table as TCRdb keeps it, with only in-frame sequences that have V and J called. A part of the clones is gone; compared with another copy, unresolved V genes explain less than half, and the rest is unexplained. Across this sample there are more than 20,000 clones, with approximately 88% seen only once. Around a tenth of the sample belongs to the ten largest clones. This sample comprised CD4+ or CD8+ T cells sorted from blood, obtained in a trial of the OX40 agonist ivuxolimab. Every receptor here comes from an adult with an advanced solid tumor such as melanoma, head and neck, liver or kidney cancer.

The V gene is TRBV7-9, the J gene TRBJ2-2, with a possible D match to TRBD2 (5 bases). Trimming took 3 bases from V and 1 from J, leaving 6 bases between them. Germline V gives CDR1 SEHNR, CDR2 FQNEAQ (reference sequence). The CDR3 has 14 amino acids. CDR3: CASSFGMNTGELFF. The CDR3 region has the DNA TGTGCCAGCAGCTTCGGGATGAACACCGGGGAGCTGTTTTTT.

The chain uses TRBV5-1 and TRBJ1-6; TRBD1 matches 8 bases. CDR1 is SGHRS and CDR2 is YFSETQ in the germline V gene. Unmatched junction bases numbered 11, after V lost 3 bases and J lost 6 bases. The CDR3 covers 17 residues. The CDR3 sequence: CASSSPPGGDGNSPLHF. CDR3 DNA: TGCGCCAGCAGCTCTCCGCCAGGGGGCGACGGTAATTCACCCCTCCACTTT.

This chain joins TRBV6-1 and TRBJ2-7; D perhaps matches TRBD2 (5 bases). CDR1 is MNHNS and CDR2 is SASEGT in the germline V gene. V was shortened by 0 bases and J by 2 bases, with 11 bases between the two germline ends. CDR3 length: 15 residues. The CDR3 bases are TGTGCCAGCAGTGAAGCGCCCACCGGGACCTACGAGCAGTACTTC. This encodes CASSEAPTGTYEQYF.

This clone was seen only once. This chain connects TRBV5-4 to TRBJ1-3; perhaps TRBD1 as D (5 bases). Germline CDR1 SGHNT, CDR2 YYREEE (reference sequence). The CDR3 has 15 residues. V dropped 1 base and J dropped 4 bases, with 12 bases sitting between them. The CDR3 sequence is CASSLRSGTGNTIYF. CDR3 nucleotides: TGTGCCAGCAGCTTGCGGTCAGGGACCGGAAACACCATATATTTT.

The chain links TRBV5-4 to TRBJ2-5, with 9 nucleotides matching TRBD1. Trimming cost V 4 bases and J 5 bases; bases outside gene matches: 12. CDR1 is SGHNT and CDR2 is YYREEE in the germline V gene (reference sequence). The CDR3 extends over 16 amino acids. The CDR3 here is CASSLTGGARRETQYF. In DNA form, the CDR3 reads TGTGCCAGCAGCCTCACAGGGGGCGCGAGGCGGGAGACCCAGTACTTC.

This clone has only one observation. The chain uses TRBV29-1 and TRBJ1-3, with D perhaps TRBD1 (6 bases). The CDR3 is made up of 14 amino acids. From germline, CDR1 is SQVTM and CDR2 ANQGSEA. V lost 4 bases, J lost 2 bases, and 12 bases lay in between. The CDR3 here is CSVGLGGAGNTIYF. The CDR3, as DNA: TGCAGCGTTGGCCTAGGGGGGGCTGGAAACACCATATATTTT.

This chain connects TRBV2 to TRBJ1-5, with 7 bases that match TRBD1. V trimming: 6 bases; J trimming: 5 bases; junction bases outside the gene matches: 4. Germline V gives CDR1 SNHLY, CDR2 FYNNEI. This CDR3 region has 13 residues. The DNA for the CDR3 is TGTGCCAGCAGCGGGGACAGTTATCAGCCCCAGCATTTT. Translated: CASSGDSYQPQHF. The variable domain in full, with the rest retrieved from reference TRBV2 and TRBJ1-5, is EPEVTQTPSHQVTQMGQEVILRCVPISNHLYFYWYRQILGQKVEFLVSFYNNEISEKSEIFDDQFSVERPDGSNFTLKIRSTKLEDSAMYFCASSGDSYQPQHFGDGTRLSIL.

The chain joins TRBV5-4 to TRBJ2-3, with D tentatively TRBD2 (6 bases). This CDR3 is built from 17 residues. V dropped 2 bases and J dropped 4 bases, with 20 bases sitting between them. The germline CDR1 and CDR2 sequences are SGHNT and YYREEE (reference sequence). In nucleotides, the CDR3 is TGTGCCAGCAGCTTCACTAGGGACGGGAGTGGGGCAGATACGCAGTATTTT. It encodes CASSFTRDGSGADTQYF. Based on the CDR3 plus reference TRBV5-4 and TRBJ2-3, the full variable domain is ETGVTQSPTHLIKTRGQQVTLRCSSQSGHNTVSWYQQALGQGPQFIFQYYREEENGRGNFPPRFSGLQFPNYSSELNVNALELDDSALYLCASSFTRDGSGADTQYFGPGTRLTVL.

The chain uses TRBV28 and TRBJ2-3, with 7 bases fitting TRBD1. V trimming: 4 bases; J trimming: 1 base; junction bases outside the gene matches: 11. Per germline, CDR1 MDHEN and CDR2 SYDVKM. This CDR3 is built from 17 residues. The CDR3 nucleotides are TGTGCCAGCAGTTCAAACCACGACAGGGCGGGCACAGATACGCAGTATTTT. Translation: CASSSNHDRAGTDTQYF.

This chain uses TRBV10-3 with TRBJ2-1; no reliable D call. The V end was cut by 0 bases, the J end by 4 bases, with 13 bases between. From germline, CDR1 is ENHRY and CDR2 SYGVKD. The CDR3 length is 16 residues. CDR3 protein: CAISESGVVPYNEQFF. DNA of the CDR3: TGTGCCATCAGTGAGTCCGGTGTAGTACCATACAATGAGCAGTTCTTC.

J is TRBJ1-1 and V is TRBV6-1, with D possibly TRBD1 on 6 matching bases. CDR3 size: 15 residues. Trimming pared 6 bases from V and 0 bases from J, leaving 14 bases between. The germline CDR1 and CDR2 sequences are MNHNS and SASEGT. This CDR3 is CASSRGQTMNTEAFF. The CDR3 nucleotides read TGTGCCAGCAGCAGGGGCCAGACTATGAACACTGAAGCTTTCTTT.

The chain is built from TRBV7-9 and TRBJ2-7, with a possible D match to TRBD2 (6 bases). The CDR3 runs 14 residues. CDR1 and CDR2 (germline): SEHNR, FQNEAQ (reference sequence). The V end was cut by 3 bases, the J end by 8 bases, with 17 bases between. CDR3 in amino acids: CASSLGGLGIQQYF. CDR3 nucleotide sequence: TGTGCCAGCAGCTTGGGGGGATTGGGTATCCAGCAGTACTTC.

The V gene is TRBV4-1, the J gene TRBJ2-3, with D perhaps matching TRBD2 (6 bases). This CDR3 has 15 amino acids. CDR1 and CDR2 from the germline V gene are MGHRA and YSYEKL. Trimming left V 3 bases short and J 2 bases short, with 12 bases between. The DNA for the CDR3 is TGCGCCAGCAGCCACCGGGACTCCCCCACAGATACGCAGTATTTT. Protein sequence: CASSHRDSPTDTQYF.

The chain couples TRBV30 to TRBJ2-3, with D unresolved. Trimming pared 5 bases from V and 0 bases from J, leaving 12 bases between. This CDR3 comprises 14 residues. Germline V gives CDR1 GTSNPN, CDR2 SVGIG (reference sequence). This chain's CDR3 is CAWGYGRSTDTQYF. Written as DNA, the CDR3 is TGTGCCTGGGGGTACGGCCGAAGCACAGATACGCAGTATTTT.

The chain recombines TRBV7-8 with TRBJ2-1; 9 nucleotides agree with TRBD2. This CDR3 has 15 residues. CDR1 SGHVS and CDR2 FQNEAQ come from the germline V gene. Germline trimming cut 5 bases from V and 7 bases from J; bases unmatched to any gene: 9. The CDR3 bases are TGTGCCAGCAGCACCCAAGGTAGCGGGAGAAATGAGCAGTTCTTC. Amino acids: CASSTQGSGRNEQFF. The full variable domain, in which reference TRBV7-8 and TRBJ2-1 provide the parts outside the CDR3, is GAGVSQSPRYKVAKRGQDVALRCDPISGHVSLFWYQQALGQGPEFLTYFQNEAQLDKSGLPSDRFFAERPEGSVSTLKIQRTQQEDSAVYLCASSTQGSGRNEQFFGPGTRLTVL.

The chain links TRBV7-2 to TRBJ1-5; TRBD1 is a possible D gene (5 bases). There are 13 residues in the CDR3. From germline, CDR1 is SGHTA and CDR2 FQGNSA. Trimming took off 3 bases at V and 4 bases at J, with 7 bases between the two ends. The CDR3 region is CASSFGTNQPQHF. The CDR3 DNA follows: TGTGCCAGCAGCTTTGGGACGAATCAGCCCCAGCATTTT.

The chain has TRBV2 and TRBJ1-1; D is perhaps TRBD1 (6 bases). CDR1 is SNHLY and CDR2 is FYNNEI in the germline V gene. V was clipped by 6 bases and J by 8 bases, with 16 bases between them. The CDR3 extends over 13 amino acids. The CDR3: CASSELGGSEAFF. CDR3 sequence (DNA): TGTGCCAGCAGCGAGCTAGGGGGGTCCGAAGCTTTCTTT.

This sequence joins TRBV2 and TRBJ1-5; D is ambiguous. The CDR3 consists of 15 residues. Germline V gene data show CDR1 as SNHLY and CDR2 as FYNNEI. Trimming left V 1 base short and J 9 bases short, with 16 bases between. The CDR3 DNA sequence: TGTGCCAGCAGTGAAGGACACTCCTTTACGAGGCCCCAGCATTTT. This gives the protein CASSEGHSFTRPQHF.